This TCR beta chain derives from a study of shared clonotypes between healthy human individuals. Study results and caveats: Among the subsets, naive ones generally showed larger estimated richness than memory ones.

As concerns this clone: Its antigen is unidentified.

V was pared by 7 bases and J by 3 bases, with 16 bases between. The CDR3 totals 14 residues. Germline loops: CDR1 SNHLY, CDR2 FYNNEI. Measured with immunoSEQ multiplex PCR; TCRdb has only the in-frame clones, and not every one. This table has some 2,000,000 clones, around 95% appearing once. Donors were Caucasian adults residing in Nashville, Tennessee, USA. The origin of this receptor is a man in his late teens or twenties in good health. The V gene is TRBV2, the J gene TRBJ2-7, with D perhaps matching TRBD2 (6 bases). The specimen sequenced was naive CD4+ T cells sorted from blood. Subset specified: CD45RA+ positively selected. The CDR3: CASTPGVSFYEQYF. In DNA form, the CDR3 reads TGTGCCAGCACCCCGGGGGTCTCTTTCTACGAGCAGTACTTC.